What follows describes a single T cell receptor (beta chain). This CDR3 comprises 14 residues. Germline-derived CDR1 and CDR2 are MNHEY and SVGAGI. V was pared by 6 bases and J by 1 base, with 5 bases of the junction left unmatched. As processed by the authors: By means of reference gene primer amplification, nucleated cell counts were estimated. The repertoire was sequenced with immunoSEQ multiplex PCR; TCRdb's copy has only in-frame clones and lacks some. The V and J calls and clone size come from that table; D and trimming were worked out from the DNA. The sample lists around 140,000 clones, 82% occurring once. This sample is drawn from a study of blood T cell repertoires in COVID-19.

The sequencing input was peripheral blood. The V call is TRBV6-5, the J call TRBJ2-5, with 7 bases identical to TRBD1. This receptor was taken from a human donor with acute or convalescent COVID-19. The donor label of this sample is uncertain. This CDR3 is CASSLTGVQETQYF. CDR3 in DNA: TGTGCCAGCAGCCTAACAGGGGTCCAAGAGACCCAGTACTTC.